This T cell receptor (beta chain) comes out of a study of blood T cell repertoires in COVID-19. Clones were read by immunoSEQ multiplex PCR, and TCRdb kept only the in-frame ones, dropping some. The sample carries over 130,000 clones, about nine tenths recorded once. The sample was peripheral blood. This clonotype was sampled from a woman aged 60-75 years with active or convalescent COVID-19.

The CDR3 protein is CASSIKETVRETQYF. The CDR3 bases are TGTGCCAGCAGCATAAAGGAGACAGTAAGAGAGACCCAGTACTTC. This chain joins TRBV3-1 (or the pseudogene TRBV3-2) and TRBJ2-5, with D possibly TRBD1 on 5 matching bases. Trimming pared 5 bases from V and 4 bases from J, leaving 17 bases between. This CDR3 is 15 amino acids long. Per germline, CDR1 LGHDT and CDR2 YNNKEL (reference sequence).